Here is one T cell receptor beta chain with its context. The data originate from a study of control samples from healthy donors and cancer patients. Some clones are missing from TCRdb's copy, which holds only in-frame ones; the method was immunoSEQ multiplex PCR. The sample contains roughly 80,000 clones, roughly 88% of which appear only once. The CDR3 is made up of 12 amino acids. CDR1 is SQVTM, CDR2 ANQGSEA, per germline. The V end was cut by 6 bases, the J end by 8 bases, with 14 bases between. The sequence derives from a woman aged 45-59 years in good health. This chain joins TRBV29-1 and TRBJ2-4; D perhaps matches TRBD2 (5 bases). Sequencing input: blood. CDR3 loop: CSVAVQRDIQYF. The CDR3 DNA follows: TGCAGCGTCGCCGTCCAGAGGGACATTCAGTACTTC.